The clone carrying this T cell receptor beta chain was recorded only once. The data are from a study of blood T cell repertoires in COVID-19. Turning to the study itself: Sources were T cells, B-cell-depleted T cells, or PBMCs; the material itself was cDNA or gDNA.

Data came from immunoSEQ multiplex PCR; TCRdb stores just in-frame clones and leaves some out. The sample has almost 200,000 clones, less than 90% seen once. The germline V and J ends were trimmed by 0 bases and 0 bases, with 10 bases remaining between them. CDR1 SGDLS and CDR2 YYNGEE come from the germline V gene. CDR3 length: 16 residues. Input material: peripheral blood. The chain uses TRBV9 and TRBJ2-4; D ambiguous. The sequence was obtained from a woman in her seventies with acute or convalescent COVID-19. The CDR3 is CASSVGGGLAKNIQYF. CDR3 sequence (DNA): TGTGCCAGCAGCGTAGGCGGCGGATTAGCCAAAAACATTCAGTACTTC.